Sequencing of this TCR beta chain was carried out in a study of blood T cell repertoires in COVID-19. Study context: Material from acute and convalescent COVID-19 was sourced from the United States, Italy and Spain.

Per the original data handling: The assay estimated nucleated cells by amplifying reference gene primers. Profiled with immunoSEQ multiplex PCR; TCRdb holds only in-frame clones, not every one. V, J and clone size are taken as reported in that table, and D and trimming were inferred from the DNA itself. The sample includes fewer than 350,000 clones, 85% seen only once; the top ten take about 1.9%. Participants had their cohort set by participant-reported clinical history. Germline lookup yields CDR1 MNHEY and CDR2 SVGAGI. The CDR3 extends over 14 amino acids. Trimming left V 6 bases short and J 0 bases short, with 12 bases between. This clone was seen only once.

The V and J genes are TRBV6-5 and TRBJ2-7, with D maybe TRBD2 (5 bases). The specimen was PBMCs or T cells enriched from blood (not recorded which). This sequence originates from a woman aged 25 to 39 who had been exposed to COVID-19. The chain's CDR3 is CASRVATASYEQYF. CDR3 nucleotide sequence: TGTGCCAGCAGGGTAGCGACGGCCTCCTACGAGCAGTACTTC.